One T cell receptor (beta chain) is described in this entry. PCR was performed a second time for roughly 7 to 11 cycles using a sample-barcoded 5' primer and a J-beta primer mix. From the 5' RACE reads, TCRdb called clonotypes with MiXCR, one entry per CDR3 protein. The sample has hundreds of thousands of distinct CDR3 sequences, around half seen once. This sample stems from a study of blood T cells in healthy people across ages. V was cut by 2 bases and J by 3 bases, with 11 bases left in between. The CDR3 extends over 14 amino acids. Per germline, CDR1 SGHRS and CDR2 YFSETQ. This receptor was taken from a man older than 75 in good health. The sequencing input was blood. The chain recombines TRBV5-1 with TRBJ1-1, with D perhaps TRBD1 (5 bases). The CDR3 DNA reads TGCGCCAGCAGCTTCCAGGGCTTGGACACTGAAGCTTTCTTT. Translating gives CASSFQGLDTEAFF.